The next 31 T cell receptor beta chains were all read from a single sample in a study of T-cell reconstitution after alpha-beta-depleted transplantation in children. Unique molecular identifiers were built into the TCRbeta library. TCRdb itself ran the PCR reads through MiXCR, one entry per CDR3 protein. The sample holds 200,000 to 250,000 distinct CDR3 sequences, roughly a quarter seen once. Sequenced here: PBMCs, mostly from graft donor cells, sampled 360 days after TCRalphabeta/CD19-depleted stem cell transplant. The receptor source for this set is a female patient younger than 10 who had a stem cell transplant for congenital amegakaryocytic thrombocytopenia, so the T cells may come from the graft donor.

This clonotype has only a few counts. The rearrangement uses TRBV20-1 and TRBJ2-1; 11 bases agree with TRBD2. The germline CDR1 and CDR2 sequences are DFQATT and SNEGSKA (reference sequence). V dropped 6 bases and J dropped 8; count of bases not matched to a gene: 9. There are 14 residues in the CDR3. CDR3 coding DNA: TGCAGTGCCCAAGGGACTAGCGGTGGAGATGAGCAGTTCTTC. Translation gives CSAQGTSGGDEQFF.

This clonotype has more than one count but fewer than ten. This chain joins TRBV5-1 and TRBJ2-5, with D possibly TRBD1 on 6 matching bases. V was cut by 0 bases and J by 5 bases, with 11 bases left in between. Germline CDR1 and CDR2: SGHRS and YFSETQ. The length of the CDR3 is 14 residues. The CDR3 DNA is TGCGCCAGCAGCTTGGCCTCCCAGGGGGAGACCCAGTACTTC. This encodes CASSLASQGETQYF.

This clonotype was seen only a few times. The J gene is TRBJ2-7, the V gene TRBV20-1; 8 bases align to TRBD2. Germline CDR1 DFQATT, CDR2 SNEGSKA (reference sequence). The J segment lost 3 bases and the V segment lost 2 bases, leaving 9 bases of the junction unmatched. This CDR3 is 15 amino acids long. CDR3 sequence (DNA): TGCAGTGCTAGACCGGGAGGGCCTTGGGGCTACGAGCAGTACTTC. Its protein is CSARPGGPWGYEQYF.

V usage is TRBV10-3 and J usage is TRBJ2-3; no clear D. Germline CDR1 is ENHRY and CDR2 is SYGVKD. The germline V and J ends were trimmed by 0 bases and 4 bases, with 5 bases remaining between them. The CDR3 loop spans 13 amino acids. CDR3 nucleotide sequence: TGTGCCATCAGTGAGTCGTCCGCAGATACGCAGTATTTT. It yields the protein CAISESSADTQYF.

The chain couples TRBV12-3 or TRBV12-4 to TRBJ2-3; D is undetermined. Trimming shortened V by 1 base and J by 3 bases, and 8 bases separated the two germline ends. The CDR3 sequence is 14 residues long. The CDR3 coding sequence is TGTGCCAGCAGTTTAGTCGGCCAAACAGATACGCAGTATTTT. Its protein product is CASSLVGQTDTQYF.

The gene calls are TRBV7-7 and TRBJ2-2; D uncertain. This CDR3 is built from 16 residues. Trimming took off 1 base at V and 0 bases at J, with 9 bases between the two ends. CDR1 and CDR2 from the germline V gene are SSHAT and FNYEAQ (reference sequence). In DNA, the CDR3 is TGTGCCAGCAGCTTAGATCGTGGAGCGAACACCGGGGAGCTGTTTTTT. Translation gives CASSLDRGANTGELFF.

The DNA of the CDR3 is TGTGCCAGCAGGGGAGGCCGGACAGGGAACCCCGGAGCTTTCTTT. Translated: CASRGGRTGNPGAFF. The rearrangement joins TRBV28 to TRBJ1-1; 8 bases are shared with TRBD1. Germline CDR1 and CDR2: MDHEN and SYDVKM. V shed 6 bases, J shed 10 bases, and the junction held 16 bases outside the gene matches. The CDR3 spans 15 residues.

This clonotype showed up just a few times. This chain uses TRBV28 with TRBJ2-2; D gene ambiguous. This CDR3 contains 14 residues. V dropped 6 bases and J dropped 9 bases, with 17 bases sitting between them. In germline, CDR1 is MDHEN, CDR2 SYDVKM. The CDR3 DNA is TGTGCCAGCAGCCACACTGGACGGCGCTGGGAGCTGTTTTTT. Protein product: CASSHTGRRWELFF.

This rearrangement joins TRBV5-1 to TRBJ2-6; D gene uncertain. V was shortened by 4 bases and J by 0 bases, with 11 bases between the two germline ends. The CDR3 is 16 residues long. Germline V gene lookup returns CDR1 SGHRS and CDR2 YFSETQ. The DNA for the CDR3 is TGCGCCAGCAGCGGAAGCAGAAGCTCTGGGGCCAACGTCCTGACTTTC. Protein sequence: CASSGSRSSGANVLTF.

This clonotype was observed at least ten times. V usage is TRBV28 and J usage is TRBJ2-7; a weak D match, TRBD1 (6 bases). Germline V gene data show CDR1 as MDHEN and CDR2 as SYDVKM. The CDR3 contains 13 residues. The ends were cut back, 5 bases at V and 12 bases at J, with 20 bases in the middle. CDR3 sequence: CASSARGDRTGYF. The CDR3 bases are TGTGCCAGCAGTGCCCGAGGCGACAGGACCGGGTACTTC.

J is TRBJ2-3 and V is TRBV7-6, with 10 bases fitting TRBD1. This CDR3 region has 16 residues. The J segment lost 1 base and the V segment lost 5 bases, leaving 6 bases of the junction unmatched. Germline assignment: CDR1 SGHVS and CDR2 FNYEAQ. The chain's CDR3 is CASSRDRGLGTDTQYF. CDR3 nucleotides: TGTGCCAGCAGCCGTGACAGGGGGCTCGGCACAGATACGCAGTATTTT.

The genes are TRBV12-5 and TRBJ1-2; D gene ambiguous. This CDR3 is built from 12 residues. V gave up 0 bases and J gave up 7 bases, with 6 bases separating them. Germline V gives CDR1 LGHNT, CDR2 FRNRAP. CDR3 sequence: CASGLVRAGYTF. CDR3 coding DNA: TGTGCTAGTGGTTTGGTCCGGGCTGGCTACACCTTC. Based on the CDR3 plus reference TRBV12-5 and TRBJ1-2, the full variable domain is DARVTQTPRHKVTEMGQEVTMRCQPILGHNTVFWYRQTMMQGLELLAYFRNRAPLDDSGMPKDRFSAEMPDATLATLKIQPSEPRDSAVYFCASGLVRAGYTFGSGTRLTVV.

V gene TRBV12-3 or TRBV12-4 combines with J gene TRBJ1-2; D unclear. This CDR3 is 11 amino acids long. Between the trimmed V and J ends, which lost 4 bases and 2 bases, there was a span of 2 bases. The CDR3 nucleotides read TGTGCCAGCAGTTCAAACTATGGCTACACCTTC. Encoded protein: CASSSNYGYTF.

This clonotype was found a few times. V gene TRBV10-3 combines with J gene TRBJ1-3; D unclear. Deletions cut 3 bases from V and 0 bases from J, with 12 bases between. This CDR3 spans 16 amino acids. Looked up from germline, CDR1 is ENHRY and CDR2 is SYGVKD. This CDR3 is CAISEFPRDSGNTIYF. Here the CDR3 DNA reads TGTGCCATCAGTGAATTTCCTCGAGACTCTGGAAACACCATATATTTT.

This chain uses TRBV7-9 with TRBJ2-1; 7 bases fit TRBD2. The germline V gene encodes CDR1 SEHNR and CDR2 FQNEAQ (reference sequence). V lost 0 bases, J lost 4 bases, and 6 bases stayed unmatched. The CDR3 loop spans 16 amino acids. The CDR3 loop is CASSLAVGGYYNEQFF. The CDR3 nucleotides read TGTGCCAGCAGCTTAGCAGTGGGAGGGTATTACAATGAGCAGTTCTTC.

The V gene is TRBV6-2 or TRBV6-3, the J gene TRBJ1-2; D unclear. In germline, CDR1 is MNHEY, CDR2 SVGEGT. Deletions cut 5 bases from V and 5 bases from J, with 21 bases between. CDR3 length: 16 amino acids. The CDR3 DNA sequence: TGTGCCAGCAGTCCTGTATGGCAGCCAAGCTCGTATGGCTACACCTTC. It encodes CASSPVWQPSSYGYTF.

This chain connects TRBV18 to TRBJ2-3; 9 bases agree with TRBD2. J was trimmed by 0 bases and V by 1 base; bases with no gene match: 11. The CDR3 is 19 amino acids. Germline V gene sequence: CDR1 KGHSH, CDR2 LQKENI. The CDR3 here is CASSPLPSSLAGSTDTQYF. CDR3 bases: TGTGCCAGCTCACCACTCCCAAGTAGCCTAGCGGGAAGCACAGATACGCAGTATTTT.

The chain links TRBV7-9 to TRBJ1-1; D unclear. Germline V gene sequence: CDR1 SEHNR, CDR2 FQNEAQ (reference sequence). The CDR3 sequence is 10 residues long. Trimming stripped 5 bases from V and 7 bases from J, with 5 bases between. DNA of the CDR3: TGTGCCAGCAGCACCATTGAAGCTTTCTTT. Translation: CASSTIEAFF.

The chain joins TRBV12-3 or TRBV12-4 to TRBJ1-5, with TRBD1 matching 11 bases. V trimming: 5 bases; J trimming: 6 bases; junction bases outside the gene matches: 3. The CDR3 spans 14 residues. CDR3 bases: TGTGCCAGCAGTAGGACAGGGGGCTTTCAGCCCCAGCATTTT. Its translation is CASSRTGGFQPQHF.

There are a few counts of this clonotype. V gene TRBV4-2 combines with J gene TRBJ2-3; D possibly corresponds to TRBD2 (6 bases). Trimming stripped 4 bases from V and 0 bases from J, with 14 bases between. This CDR3 has 16 residues. From germline, CDR1 is LGHNA and CDR2 YNFKEQ. CDR3 DNA sequence: TGTGCCAGCAGCCCCTATGCGGGAAAGAGCACAGATACGCAGTATTTT. Amino acid sequence: CASSPYAGKSTDTQYF.

The chain joins TRBV6-5 to TRBJ2-1; TRBD2 aligns across 9 bases. V gave up 0 bases and J gave up 5 bases; unmatched junction bases: 14. The CDR3 is made up of 19 amino acids. CDR1 and CDR2 (germline): MNHEY, SVGAGI. CDR3 sequence (DNA): TGTGCCAGCAGTTACTCAGGCCTAGCGGGGTGCTGGGGGGACAATGAGCAGTTCTTC. It is translated as CASSYSGLAGCWGDNEQFF.

The chain uses TRBV6-5 and TRBJ1-5; no clear D. Germline assignment: CDR1 MNHEY and CDR2 SVGAGI. The CDR3 covers 15 residues. V shed 2 bases and J shed 0 bases, with 8 bases lying between them. This CDR3 reads CASSYAPDSNQPQHF. The CDR3, as DNA: TGTGCCAGCAGTTACGCCCCCGATAGCAATCAGCCCCAGCATTTT.

V gene TRBV4-1 combines with J gene TRBJ1-5; TRBD1 is a possible D gene (6 bases). The CDR3 loop spans 16 amino acids. V was trimmed by 1 base and J by 3 bases, leaving 13 bases between them. Germline values: CDR1 MGHRA, CDR2 YSYEKL. In DNA form, the CDR3 reads TGCGCCAGCAGCCAAGGAGGGGGAATGGTCAATCAGCCCCAGCATTTT. Amino acids: CASSQGGGMVNQPQHF.

A few counts support this clonotype. The chain couples TRBV12-3 or TRBV12-4 to TRBJ2-5; 13 nucleotides line up with TRBD2. The CDR3 runs 16 residues. The junction had 5 bases not matched to a gene; V was cut back by 6 bases and J by 1 base. The CDR3 sequence: CASSSTSGGAQETQYF. CDR3 coding DNA: TGTGCCAGCAGCTCTACTAGCGGGGGGGCCCAAGAGACCCAGTACTTC.

This clonotype was seen ten or more times. The chain is built from TRBV6-1 and TRBJ2-1, with 8 nucleotides matching TRBD2. J gave up 8 bases and V 6 bases, and 24 bases lay outside the gene matches. Germline V gives CDR1 MNHNS, CDR2 SASEGT. The CDR3 is 19 residues long. CDR3 in amino acids: CASSRTGTSPAPFTDEQFF. As DNA, the CDR3 is TGTGCCAGCAGCCGGACCGGGACTAGTCCCGCCCCCTTCACGGATGAGCAGTTCTTC.

This clonotype has a handful of counts. This chain joins TRBV18 and TRBJ2-5; tentatively, D is TRBD1 (5 bases). Deletions cut 3 bases from V and 5 bases from J, with 7 bases between. From germline, CDR1 is KGHSH and CDR2 LQKENI. The CDR3 length is 12 residues. DNA for the CDR3: TGTGCCAGCTCACCGAGACAGGAGACCCAGTACTTC. The encoded protein is CASSPRQETQYF. Combining the CDR3 with reference TRBV18 and TRBJ2-5 gives the whole variable domain NAGVMQNPRHLVRRRGQEARLRCSPMKGHSHVYWYRQLPEEGLKFMVYLQKENIIDESGMPKERFSAEFPKEGPSILRIQQVVRGDSAAYFCASSPRQETQYFGPGTRLLVL.

The CDR3: CASRITGGSGELFF. In nucleotides, the CDR3 is TGTGCCAGCAGGATAACAGGGGGGTCCGGGGAGCTGTTTTTT. This rearrangement joins TRBV12-3 or TRBV12-4 to TRBJ2-2, with 8 bases identical to TRBD1. This CDR3 region has 14 residues. Trimming removed 6 bases from V and 6 bases from J; junction bases left unmatched: 6.

This chain connects TRBV7-2 to TRBJ2-5; 7 nucleotides agree with TRBD2. V shed 6 bases, J shed 1 base, and the junction held 2 bases outside the gene matches. CDR1 SGHTA and CDR2 FQGNSA come from the germline V gene. The CDR3 extends over 13 amino acids. The CDR3 loop is CASRWTSQETQYF. DNA for the CDR3: TGTGCCAGCAGGTGGACTAGCCAAGAGACCCAGTACTTC.

In its sample, this clonotype was seen a few times. The chain carries TRBV6-5 and TRBJ2-1, with 11 bases aligning to TRBD1. CDR1 and CDR2 (germline): MNHEY, SVGAGI. Trimming took 2 bases from V and 0 from J; bases not matched to a gene: 3. The CDR3 length is 17 residues. CDR3 in amino acids: CASSYPGTGGSYNEQFF. Written as DNA, the CDR3 is TGTGCCAGCAGTTACCCCGGGACAGGGGGCTCCTACAATGAGCAGTTCTTC.

In this sample, this clonotype turned up once. The chain uses TRBV28 and TRBJ2-5, with 7 positions matching TRBD2. CDR1 is MDHEN, CDR2 SYDVKM, per germline. Trimming removed 3 bases from V and 5 bases from J; junction bases left unmatched: 9. The CDR3 consists of 15 residues. CDR3: CASSLAGVTSETQYF. The CDR3 region has the DNA TGTGCCAGCAGTTTGGCGGGAGTTACGTCTGAGACCCAGTACTTC.

The genes are TRBV27 and TRBJ1-1, with D unresolved. Trimming removed 3 bases from V and 3 bases from J, with 8 bases in between. The germline gives CDR1 MNHEY, CDR2 SMNVEV (reference sequence). The CDR3 consists of 13 residues. The CDR3 protein is CASSLVAYTEAFF. CDR3 DNA: TGTGCCAGCAGTTTGGTAGCTTACACTGAAGCTTTCTTT.